The 3 T cell receptor beta chains below all came from one sample that was sequenced in a study of T-cell reconstitution after alpha-beta-depleted transplantation in children. Preparing the TCRbeta library involved the use of unique molecular identifiers. TCRdb re-called the PCR reads through MiXCR, storing one row per CDR3 protein. Among about 190,000 distinct CDR3 sequences listed, around 10% were seen once. The material was PBMCs, obtained before TCRalphabeta/CD19-depleted stem cell transplant. These receptors came from a boy between 2 and 10 years old with acute myeloid leukemia, due to receive a stem cell transplant.

This clonotype was recorded many times. The genes are TRBV18 and TRBJ1-1; D unresolved. This CDR3 has 14 amino acids. Trimming took off 4 bases at V and 1 base at J, with 10 bases between the two ends. Germline loops: CDR1 KGHSH, CDR2 LQKENI. CDR3 residues: CASSLIAENTEAFF. DNA for the CDR3: TGTGCCAGCTCACTTATTGCAGAGAACACTGAAGCTTTCTTT.

This clonotype was seen repeatedly, ten times or more. The rearrangement joins TRBV18 to TRBJ2-7; D unresolved. The CDR3 contains 14 residues. Germline CDR1 KGHSH, CDR2 LQKENI. Trimming took off 6 bases at V and 3 bases at J, with 15 bases between the two ends. The CDR3 DNA is TGTGCCAGCTCCCCCGGGCGTGCTAACTACGAGCAGTACTTC. Translation: CASSPGRANYEQYF.

In regard to this clonotype: A much larger clone lies one base from this, so it may be a read error. J is TRBJ2-7 and V is TRBV3-1, with 8 bases fitting TRBD1. This CDR3 has 14 residues. CDR1 is LGHDT and CDR2 is YNNKEL in the germline V gene (reference sequence). This chain's CDR3 is CAISRGQGHYEQYF. The CDR3 DNA reads as TGTGCCATCAGCCGCGGACAGGGACACTACGAGCAGTACTTC.